These 15 T cell receptor beta chains were sequenced from one sample in a study of beta chain features in type 1 diabetes. The sequenced template was cDNA made from the entire isolated RNA. The table came from immunoSEQ multiplex PCR; TCRdb's copy has only in-frame clones and leaves some out. The profile shows about 660,000 clones, around 15% of them singletons. These receptors' targets are unknown. Whole-study findings and limits: Across all four CD4+ subsets, people with type 1 diabetes showed modestly shorter TCRB CDR3s.

Sequencing was carried out using naive CD4+ T cells from blood. The receptors shown here come from a man between 18 and 35 years old with type 1 diabetes.

The genes are TRBV7-3 and TRBJ1-1; D not resolved. Germline CDR1 reads SGHTA; CDR2 reads FQGTGA. Trimming stripped 0 bases from V and 5 bases from J, with 7 bases between. The CDR3 has 13 amino acids. CDR3 loop: CASSLTGSTEAFF. DNA for the CDR3: TGTGCCAGCAGCTTAACGGGGTCTACTGAAGCTTTCTTT.

There are a few counts of this clone. This chain uses TRBV29-1 with TRBJ2-7, with D unclear. CDR3 size: 11 residues. The germline V and J ends were trimmed by 6 bases and 3 bases, with 9 bases remaining between them. CDR1 SQVTM and CDR2 ANQGSEA come from the germline V gene. The CDR3 spells CSVARDYEQYF. In nucleotides, the CDR3 is TGCAGCGTAGCAAGGGACTACGAGCAGTACTTC.

Notes on this clone: Other DNA sequences within the sample encode an identical CDR3. This chain connects TRBV7-2 to TRBJ2-5, with TRBD2 matching over 7 bases. The trim removed 3 bases at V and 4 bases at J, leaving 2 bases unmatched. The CDR3 runs 13 residues. CDR1 and CDR2 (germline): SGHTA, FQGNSA. CDR3 amino acids: CASSLAGVETQYF. In DNA, the CDR3 is TGTGCCAGCAGCTTGGCGGGGGTAGAGACCCAGTACTTC.

This clone appeared a few times. The chain employs TRBV11-2 and TRBJ2-3; D is unresolved. The V gene lost 0 bases and the J gene lost 6 bases, with 13 bases spanning the gap. The CDR3 consists of 15 residues. Germline V gives CDR1 SGHAT, CDR2 FQNNGV. The CDR3 here is CASSLDQLVGDTQYF. Written as DNA, the CDR3 is TGTGCCAGCAGCTTAGATCAGCTAGTCGGCGATACGCAGTATTTT. The whole variable domain, remainder taken from reference TRBV11-2 and TRBJ2-3, is EAGVAQSPRYKIIEKRQSVAFWCNPISGHATLYWYQQILGQGPKLLIQFQNNGVVDDSQLPKDRFSAERLKGVDSTLKIQPAKLEDSAVYLCASSLDQLVGDTQYFGPGTRLTVL.

The gene calls are TRBV30 and TRBJ2-6; D remains unclear. The CDR3 runs to 17 residues. Germline assignment: CDR1 GTSNPN and CDR2 SVGIG (reference sequence). The V end lost 6 bases, the J end lost 0 bases, and 18 bases lay between the germline ends. In DNA form, the CDR3 reads TGTGCCTGCAGCCCGCCTACGCCCTTCTCTGGGGCCAACGTCCTGACTTTC. This encodes CACSPPTPFSGANVLTF.

The chain employs TRBV6-5 and TRBJ2-3, with D possibly matching TRBD2 (5 bases). Trimming shortened V by 5 bases and J by 11 bases, and 11 bases separated the two germline ends. Germline-derived CDR1 and CDR2 are MNHEY and SVGAGI. CDR3 length: 11 amino acids. CDR3 DNA sequence: TGTGCCAGCAGTGGACTCCTCGTGCAGTATTTT. This translates into CASSGLLVQYF.

The V call is TRBV7-2, the J call TRBJ2-3; D perhaps matches TRBD2 (5 bases). The germline V and J ends were trimmed by 5 bases and 2 bases, with 8 bases remaining between them. The CDR3 loop spans 13 amino acids. CDR1 is SGHTA, CDR2 FQGNSA, per germline. In DNA form, the CDR3 reads TGTGCCAGCAGCGGGAGAGCCACAGATACGCAGTATTTT. Amino acid sequence: CASSGRATDTQYF.

This clone was counted only a few times. V is TRBV19 and J is TRBJ2-6, with D possibly matching TRBD1 (6 bases). This CDR3 is built from 14 residues. The V and J ends lost 9 bases and 4 bases respectively, with 13 bases between them. Germline CDR1 is LNHDA and CDR2 is SQIVND (reference sequence). The CDR3 reads CASLRGKGANVLTF. CDR3 sequence (DNA): TGTGCCAGCCTTAGGGGGAAAGGGGCCAACGTCCTGACTTTC.

This clone turned up a few times. The V gene is TRBV29-1, the J gene TRBJ1-5, with TRBD1 as a possible D gene (5 bases). The germline CDR1 and CDR2 sequences are SQVTM and ANQGSEA. V was trimmed by 7 bases and J by 4 bases, leaving 11 bases between them. CDR3 length equals 12 residues. CDR3 nucleotide sequence: TGCAGCGCTGGGGACGGGAATCAGCCCCAGCATTTT. Encoded protein: CSAGDGNQPQHF.

Regarding this clone: This same CDR3 is encoded by further DNA sequences in the sample. This chain links TRBV5-1 with TRBJ2-2; no firm D call. CDR1 and CDR2 (germline): SGHRS, YFSETQ. CDR3 length: 14 amino acids. V gave up 0 bases and J gave up 0 bases, with 3 bases separating them. CDR3 sequence: CASSLGSNTGELFF. CDR3 bases: TGCGCCAGCAGCTTGGGGTCGAACACCGGGGAGCTGTTTTTT.

The chain recombines TRBV29-1 with TRBJ2-1, with TRBD1 identical over 10 bases. CDR1 and CDR2 (germline): SQVTM, ANQGSEA. V lost 4 bases, J lost 7 bases, and 10 bases stayed unmatched. The CDR3 consists of 15 residues. In DNA form, the CDR3 reads TGCAGCGTTGTGGAGCCGGGACAGGGGACGAATGAGCAGTTCTTC. This encodes CSVVEPGQGTNEQFF.

V usage is TRBV4-2 and J usage is TRBJ2-2, with D possibly called TRBD1 or TRBD2 (5 bases each). The CDR3 length is 16 residues. Germline V gives CDR1 LGHNA, CDR2 YNFKEQ. V lost 0 bases and J 2 bases, leaving 10 bases between the germline ends. The CDR3 DNA sequence: TGTGCCAGCAGCCAAGAGGGGACCCAAAACACCGGGGAGCTGTTTTTT. Translation gives CASSQEGTQNTGELFF.

This clone has just one count. The J gene is TRBJ2-2, the V gene TRBV5-1; D call uncertain. The V gene's germline CDR1 is SGHRS and CDR2 YFSETQ. The CDR3 is 15 amino acids. Deletions cut 4 bases from V and 3 bases from J, with 13 bases between. Written as DNA, the CDR3 is TGCGCCAGCAGCGCTAGGACCCCTGACACCGGGGAGCTGTTTTTT. As protein: CASSARTPDTGELFF.

The rearrangement uses TRBV4-3 and TRBJ2-3; D unclear. The CDR3 runs to 15 residues. Trimming removed 1 base from V and 6 bases from J, with 14 bases in between. Germline V gene lookup returns CDR1 LGHNA and CDR2 YSLEER. CDR3 residues: CASSQGSSFGDTQYF. CDR3 nucleotides: TGCGCCAGCAGCCAAGGAAGTTCGTTCGGGGATACGCAGTATTTT.

This sequence joins TRBV29-1 and TRBJ1-2; 8 nucleotides align to TRBD1. V was clipped by 4 bases and J by 10 bases; unmatched bases: 8. The germline V gene encodes CDR1 SQVTM and CDR2 ANQGSEA. There are 12 residues in the CDR3. CDR3 amino acids: CSVADRVRDYTF. CDR3 DNA: TGCAGCGTTGCGGACAGGGTTCGAGACTACACCTTC.